The rows below give T cell receptor beta chains drawn from one sample of a study of T cells after yellow fever vaccination. TCRdb re-called the 5' RACE reads through MiXCR, storing one row per CDR3 protein. Of under 70,000 distinct CDR3 sequences in the sample, 7.1% were seen once. The sample was CD8+ T cells sorted from PBMCs, taken on the day of the first yellow fever vaccination. These TCRs come from a young man who received the YFV17D yellow fever vaccine. Both conserved end residues are part of each CDR3. A D gene is named only where the DNA matches it firmly. Size is omitted from some rows. Given values are once, few, many or a class for expanded clones.

CDR3 DNA: TGCGCCAGCAGCCATGCCGAGGGGGGTGAGCAGTTCTTC
CDR3 protein: CASSHAEGGEQFF
D gene: .
clone size: many
V gene: TRBV4-1
J gene: TRBJ2-1

CDR3 DNA: TGTGCCAGCAGCCTGGACAGACAAGGGGCCTACGAGCAGTCCTTC
CDR3 protein: CASSLDRQGAYEQSF
D gene: .
clone size: .
V gene: TRBV7-9
J gene: TRBJ2-7

CDR3 DNA: TGTGCCAGCAGCCAAGATCGGGGAACGTATAGCAATCAGCCCCAGCATTTT
CDR3 protein: CASSQDRGTYSNQPQHF
D gene: .
clone size: .
V gene: TRBV4-2
J gene: TRBJ1-5

CDR3 DNA: TGTGCCAGCAGCCAAGTTGACAACCTTGGGACTGAAGCTTTCTTT
CDR3 protein: CASSQVDNLGTEAFF
D gene: .
clone size: few
V gene: TRBV14
J gene: TRBJ1-1

CDR3 DNA: TGTGCCAGCAGTTACTCAGAGACTAGCGCTTACAGCCCCGTAGCCAAAAACATTCAGTACTTC
CDR3 protein: CASSYSETSAYSPVAKNIQYF
D gene: TRBD2
clone size: many
V gene: TRBV6-2/TRBV6-3
J gene: TRBJ2-4

CDR3 DNA: TGTGCCAGCAGGGGGACAGGGTCCCACACCGGGGAGCTGTTTTTT
CDR3 protein: CASRGTGSHTGELFF
D gene: TRBD1
clone size: many
V gene: TRBV6-1
J gene: TRBJ2-2

CDR3 DNA: TGTGCCACCAGTCCAGGTTGGAATCAGCCCCAGCATTTT
CDR3 protein: CATSPGWNQPQHF
D gene: .
clone size: many
V gene: TRBV24-1
J gene: TRBJ1-5

CDR3 DNA: TGTGCCAGCGCAGCCTCTGGAAACACCATATATTTT
CDR3 protein: CASAASGNTIYF
D gene: .
clone size: many
V gene: TRBV12-3/TRBV12-4
J gene: TRBJ1-3

CDR3 DNA: TGTGCCAGCAGCTTAGCGAGGGGGAACTATGGCTACACCTTC
CDR3 protein: CASSLARGNYGYTF
D gene: .
clone size: few
V gene: TRBV7-8
J gene: TRBJ1-2

CDR3 DNA: TGTGCCAGCAGTTTATCGGGGGTCTGGGAGCAGTTCTTC
CDR3 protein: CASSLSGVWEQFF
D gene: .
clone size: few
V gene: TRBV27
J gene: TRBJ2-1

CDR3 DNA: TGTGCCAGCAGATCAGGGTACCAGCCCCAGCATTTT
CDR3 protein: CASRSGYQPQHF
D gene: .
clone size: many
V gene: TRBV12-3/TRBV12-4
J gene: TRBJ1-5

CDR3 DNA: TGCGCCAGCAGCCAGAGCGGGGGGATGAACACCGGGGAGCTGTTTTTT
CDR3 protein: CASSQSGGMNTGELFF
D gene: TRBD2
clone size: few
V gene: TRBV4-1
J gene: TRBJ2-2

CDR3 DNA: TGTGCCAGCAGCTTAGGGTATGTCAGGGGGACCTATGGCTACACCTTC
CDR3 protein: CASSLGYVRGTYGYTF
D gene: TRBD1
clone size: many
V gene: TRBV13
J gene: TRBJ1-2

CDR3 DNA: .
CDR3 protein: CASSSGQGMVNEQFF
D gene: .
clone size: many
V gene: TRBV27
J gene: TRBJ2-1

CDR3 DNA: TGTGCAAAGGGAGGGGGGGCCGAAGAGCAGTTCTTC
CDR3 protein: CAKGGGAEEQFF
D gene: .
clone size: many
V gene: TRBV2
J gene: TRBJ2-1

CDR3 DNA: TGCGCCAGCAGTCCAGATCAGGGAAGCGTCTTCAAAAACATTCAGTACTTC
CDR3 protein: CASSPDQGSVFKNIQYF
D gene: .
clone size: many
V gene: TRBV5-1
J gene: TRBJ2-4

CDR3 DNA: TGCAGCGTCGGGACACAGGGCCCCGAGCAGTACTTC
CDR3 protein: CSVGTQGPEQYF
D gene: .
clone size: .
V gene: TRBV29-1
J gene: TRBJ2-7

CDR3 DNA: TGTGCCAGCAGCTTAGGCCCGGGACGAAAAACTGAAGCTTTCTTT
CDR3 protein: CASSLGPGRKTEAFF
D gene: .
clone size: many
V gene: TRBV11-2
J gene: TRBJ1-1

CDR3 DNA: TGTGCCAGCAGCTCACGGAAAACTAGCGGGGGCGACCGGTTCTACGAGCAGTACTTC
CDR3 protein: CASSSRKTSGGDRFYEQYF
D gene: TRBD2
clone size: many
V gene: TRBV11-2
J gene: TRBJ2-7

CDR3 DNA: TGTGCCAGCAGCCTAGGGAAAAATCAGCCCCAGCATTTT
CDR3 protein: CASSLGKNQPQHF
D gene: .
clone size: many
V gene: TRBV7-9
J gene: TRBJ1-5

CDR3 DNA: TGCAGTGCTAGAGATGACTATAATTCACCCCTCCACTTT
CDR3 protein: CSARDDYNSPLHF
D gene: .
clone size: few
V gene: TRBV20-1
J gene: TRBJ1-6

CDR3 DNA: TGTGCCAGCAGCTTTGGGCAGAAGAACACTGAAGCTTTCTTT
CDR3 protein: CASSFGQKNTEAFF
D gene: .
clone size: many
V gene: TRBV7-9
J gene: TRBJ1-1

CDR3 DNA: TGTGCCAGCAGCCGGAAAACTAACTATGGCTACACCTTC
CDR3 protein: CASSRKTNYGYTF
D gene: .
clone size: few
V gene: TRBV5-4
J gene: TRBJ1-2

CDR3 DNA: TGTGCCAGCGGACAGGGGGCGTCCTGCAATGAGCAGTTCTTC
CDR3 protein: CASGQGASCNEQFF
D gene: TRBD1
clone size: .
V gene: TRBV4-2
J gene: TRBJ2-1

CDR3 DNA: TGCGCCAGCAGCCAAACCGATACCGGGGAGCTGTTTTTT
CDR3 protein: CASSQTDTGELFF
D gene: .
clone size: medium-sized
V gene: TRBV4-1
J gene: TRBJ2-2

CDR3 DNA: TGCGCCAGCAGCCAAGGGAGAAATAGCAATCAGCCCCAGCATTTT
CDR3 protein: CASSQGRNSNQPQHF
D gene: .
clone size: .
V gene: TRBV4-1
J gene: TRBJ1-5

CDR3 DNA: TGTGCCAGCGCGTCGCCGTACAGGGGTAGCAATCAGCCCCAGCATTTT
CDR3 protein: CASASPYRGSNQPQHF
D gene: TRBD1
clone size: few
V gene: TRBV6-2/TRBV6-3
J gene: TRBJ1-5

CDR3 DNA: TGCAGCGTTAGGGACATCGGTCCCTACGAGCAGTACTTC
CDR3 protein: CSVRDIGPYEQYF
D gene: .
clone size: .
V gene: TRBV29-1
J gene: TRBJ2-7

CDR3 DNA: TGTGCCAGCACTCCCCGGGGGACCGGCTACACCTTC
CDR3 protein: CASTPRGTGYTF
D gene: .
clone size: many
V gene: TRBV28
J gene: TRBJ1-2

CDR3 DNA: TGCGCCAGCAGCAACCGACAGGGGTCCCAATCCTACAATGAGCAGTTCTTC
CDR3 protein: CASSNRQGSQSYNEQFF
D gene: TRBD1
clone size: few
V gene: TRBV4-1
J gene: TRBJ2-1

CDR3 DNA: TGTGCCAGCAGTTACTTCTTGAGCTCTGGAAACACCATATATTTT
CDR3 protein: CASSYFLSSGNTIYF
D gene: .
clone size: .
V gene: TRBV6-2/TRBV6-3
J gene: TRBJ1-3

CDR3 DNA: TGTGCCAGCAGCTCGCACAGTGTCCCTGGAAACACCATATATTTT
CDR3 protein: CASSSHSVPGNTIYF
D gene: .
clone size: .
V gene: TRBV7-9
J gene: TRBJ1-3

CDR3 DNA: TGTGCCAGCAGCCCGGTTGGGGGCCTCTCTGGAAACACCATATATTTT
CDR3 protein: CASSPVGGLSGNTIYF
D gene: .
clone size: .
V gene: TRBV7-8
J gene: TRBJ1-3

CDR3 DNA: TGTGCCATCAGTGGAAGGACAGGGGGCGTAGATGAGCAGTTCTTC
CDR3 protein: CAISGRTGGVDEQFF
D gene: TRBD1
clone size: many
V gene: TRBV10-3
J gene: TRBJ2-1

CDR3 DNA: TGCAGTGCTAGTGGCGGGAACACAGATACGCAGTATTTT
CDR3 protein: CSASGGNTDTQYF
D gene: .
clone size: many
V gene: TRBV20-1
J gene: TRBJ2-3

CDR3 DNA: TGTGCCAGCAGCTACCGGGACAGAGAAGACAATGAGCAGTTCTTC
CDR3 protein: CASSYRDREDNEQFF
D gene: TRBD1
clone size: many
V gene: TRBV7-9
J gene: TRBJ2-1

CDR3 DNA: TGTGCCAGCAGCGCAAAAGGGACAGCTAATTCACCCCTCCACTTT
CDR3 protein: CASSAKGTANSPLHF
D gene: TRBD1
clone size: many
V gene: TRBV7-3
J gene: TRBJ1-6

CDR3 DNA: TGTGCCAGCAGCCAGCGACAAGAGACTGAAGCTTTCTTT
CDR3 protein: CASSQRQETEAFF
D gene: .
clone size: .
V gene: TRBV7-8
J gene: TRBJ1-1

CDR3 DNA: TGTGCCAGCGGCCCTGGCCCTCCGGGTGACACTGAAGCTTTCTTT
CDR3 protein: CASGPGPPGDTEAFF
D gene: .
clone size: .
V gene: TRBV5-5
J gene: TRBJ1-1